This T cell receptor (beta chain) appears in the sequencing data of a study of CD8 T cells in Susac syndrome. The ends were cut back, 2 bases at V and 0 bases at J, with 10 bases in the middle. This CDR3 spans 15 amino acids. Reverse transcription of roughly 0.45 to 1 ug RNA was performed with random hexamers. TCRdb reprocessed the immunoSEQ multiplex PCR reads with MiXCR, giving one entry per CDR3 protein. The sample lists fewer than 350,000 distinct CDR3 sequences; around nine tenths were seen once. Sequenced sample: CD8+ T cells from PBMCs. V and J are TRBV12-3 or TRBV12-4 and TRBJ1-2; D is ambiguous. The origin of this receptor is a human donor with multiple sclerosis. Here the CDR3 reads CASSLWAGPNYGYTF. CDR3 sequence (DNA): TGTGCCAGCAGTTTATGGGCAGGACCTAACTATGGCTACACCTTC.